The present TCR beta chain was sequenced within a study of blood T cell repertoires in COVID-19. It was during active infection that Seattle patients were enrolled and then longitudinally followed. TCRdb's copy holds only in-frame clones and misses some; the assay was immunoSEQ multiplex PCR. The data contain roughly 300,000 clones, 80% to 95% of them singletons. This receptor was taken from a woman aged 25 to 39 with COVID-19, enrolled during active disease. The sequenced material came from peripheral blood.

The CDR3 DNA sequence: TGTGCAAGTCGCCTCACCGGGACAGCATCCTACGAGCAGTACTTC. This gives the protein CASRLTGTASYEQYF. The V and J genes are TRBV12-2 and TRBJ2-7; the table's D call TRBD1 went unverified against the DNA. TRBV12-2 is labeled a pseudogene. The CDR3 runs 15 residues.